The rows below give T cell receptor beta chains drawn from one sample of a study of PD-L1 blockade in urothelial cancer. TCRdb's copy holds only in-frame clones and misses some; the assay was immunoSEQ multiplex PCR. The sample consists of approximately 110,000 clones, approximately 85% of them appearing once. Sequences were derived from PBMCs, sampled around atezolizumab (anti-PD-L1) treatment. These receptors were obtained from a man over 45 with urothelial cancer. Each CDR3 is given with its conserved first and last residue. A D gene is named only where the DNA matches it firmly. Size is omitted from some rows. Given values are once, few, many or a class for expanded clones.

v_gene	abundance	j_gene	d_gene	CDR3aa	CDR3nt
TRBV7-6	NA	TRBJ2-1	NA	CASSVRQDYNEQFF	TGTGCCAGCAGCGTCCGACAGGACTACAATGAGCAGTTCTTC
TRBV4-1	NA	TRBJ2-3	TRBD2	CASSQVALAGSTDTQYF	TGCGCCAGCAGCCAAGTCGCCCTAGCGGGGAGCACAGATACGCAGTATTTT
TRBV10-3	NA	TRBJ1-4	NA	CAISSRGPSDEKLFF	TGTGCCATCAGCTCTAGGGGCCCAAGTGATGAAAAACTGTTTTTT
TRBV5-5	few	TRBJ2-7	NA	CASSLATGLAFSYEQYF	TGTGCCAGCAGCTTGGCCACAGGGCTAGCCTTCTCCTACGAGCAGTACTTC
TRBV9	NA	TRBJ2-3	TRBD2	CASSVEAGLTDTQYF	TGTGCCAGCAGCGTAGAAGCGGGACTCACAGATACGCAGTATTTT
TRBV19	NA	TRBJ2-5	TRBD2	CASSTGLAGGETQYF	TGTGCCAGTAGTACCGGACTAGCGGGAGGGGAGACCCAGTACTTC
TRBV7-3	NA	TRBJ2-2	NA	CASSPLAASTGELFF	TGTGCCAGCAGCCCTTTAGCGGCCTCAACCGGGGAGCTGTTTTTT
TRBV6-1	NA	TRBJ1-4	TRBD1	CASSGGTGREKLFF	TGTGCCAGCAGTGGAGGGACAGGGCGGGAAAAACTGTTTTTT
TRBV30	NA	TRBJ1-1	NA	CAWSQFLNTEAFF	TGTGCCTGGAGCCAGTTCCTGAACACTGAAGCTTTCTTT
TRBV18	NA	TRBJ2-2	TRBD2	CASPTTEGGKNTGELFF	TGTGCCAGCCCTACTACAGAGGGAGGGAAGAACACCGGGGAGCTGTTTTTT
TRBV25-1	NA	TRBJ2-7	NA	CASRGGHEQYF	TGTGCCAGCAGGGGGGGACACGAGCAGTACTTC
TRBV9	NA	TRBJ2-6	TRBD1	CASSVALRGQGANVLTF	TGTGCCAGCAGCGTAGCGTTGAGGGGGCAAGGGGCCAACGTCCTGACTTTC
TRBV30	NA	TRBJ1-1	NA	CACLRGLTHTEAFF	TGTGCCTGTCTCAGAGGGCTTACGCACACTGAAGCTTTCTTT
TRBV2	NA	TRBJ2-5	TRBD1	CASSRDSTQETQYF	TGTGCCAGCAGCCGGGACAGCACACAAGAGACCCAGTACTTC
TRBV2	NA	TRBJ2-5	NA	CASSDRGGETQYF	TGTGCCAGCAGTGACAGGGGCGGAGAGACCCAGTACTTC
TRBV4-2	few	TRBJ2-1	TRBD2	CASSQQVSGRNEQFF	TGTGCCAGCAGCCAACAAGTTAGCGGGCGCAATGAGCAGTTCTTC
TRBV30	NA	TRBJ1-2	TRBD1	CAWSFGTGGDYGYTF	TGTGCCTGGAGCTTTGGGACAGGGGGCGACTATGGCTACACCTTC
TRBV6-5	NA	TRBJ2-7	TRBD1	CASSAGTGVREQYF	TGTGCCAGCAGTGCCGGGACAGGGGTACGAGAGCAGTACTTC
TRBV6-6	NA	TRBJ1-1	TRBD1	CASSSDRGEMNTEAFF	TGTGCCAGCAGTTCCGACAGGGGAGAGATGAACACTGAAGCTTTCTTT
TRBV30	NA	TRBJ1-5	NA	CAWSGGQGQPQHF	TGTGCCTGGAGTGGGGGGCAGGGGCAGCCCCAGCATTTT
TRBV5-1	NA	TRBJ1-2	TRBD1	CASSSQQGTIDYTF	TGCGCCAGCAGCTCACAACAGGGGACCATAGACTACACCTTC
TRBV9	NA	TRBJ1-2	NA	CASSVATAPNYGYTF	TGTGCCAGCAGCGTAGCTACAGCTCCTAACTATGGCTACACCTTC
TRBV11-2	NA	TRBJ2-4	NA	CASSLLGGLHIQYF	TGTGCCAGCAGCTTACTGGGAGGACTCCACATTCAGTACTTC
TRBV4-1	NA	TRBJ2-7	TRBD2	CASRHEASGLSEQYF	TGCGCCAGCAGGCATGAGGCTAGCGGATTGAGCGAGCAGTACTTC
TRBV25-1	NA	TRBJ1-5	NA	CASSESAGPQHF	TGTGCCAGCAGTGAGTCGGCAGGGCCCCAGCATTTT